Listed below are T cell receptor beta chains from one sample, sequenced in a study of shared clonotypes between healthy human individuals. Only in-frame clones appear in the TCRdb table, and some are missing; sequencing was by immunoSEQ multiplex PCR. Of about 600,000 clones in the sample, more than 95% were seen once. The sample was naive CD4+ T cells sorted from blood. Receptor source: a woman aged 25 to 39 in good health. Each CDR3 is given with its conserved first and last residue. The order of the fields is J gene, D gene, clone size, V gene, CDR3 DNA, CDR3 protein. D genes are given only for firm matches. Clone size appears in some rows only: once, few, many, or a class for an expanded clone.

TRBJ2-3	-	-	TRBV9	TGTGCCAGCAGCCCACGACAGAGCACAGATACGCGGTATTTT	CASSPRQSTDTRYF
TRBJ1-1	-	-	TRBV6-6	TGTGCCAGCAACCGGGGGCTTGGCACTGAAGCTTTCTTT	CASNRGLGTEAFF
TRBJ2-3	-	-	TRBV11-2	TGTGCCAGCAGCGTGGGCACAGATACGCAGTATTTT	CASSVGTDTQYF
TRBJ2-6	TRBD1	-	TRBV7-9	TGTGCCAGCAGCCCACGGGACAGCCTTACCTCTGGGGCCAACGTCCTGACTTTC	CASSPRDSLTSGANVLTF
TRBJ2-3	-	-	TRBV12-5	TGTGCTAGTGGTTTGGGTGGGGTGGAGAGAGATACGCAGTATTTT	CASGLGGVERDTQYF
TRBJ2-7	-	-	TRBV28	TGTGCCAGCAGTTTCGACAGTCCAAACGGGGAGCAGTACTTC	CASSFDSPNGEQYF
TRBJ1-2	-	-	TRBV10-2	TGCGCCAGCGCCGACGGTCTTAAGGGCTACACCTTC	CASADGLKGYTF
TRBJ2-7	TRBD1	-	TRBV10-3	TGTGCCATCAGGCAATCGGGACAGGCGATCTACGAGCAGTACTTC	CAIRQSGQAIYEQYF
TRBJ2-2	TRBD2	-	TRBV5-1	TGCGCCAGCCGGTCCGGGACTAGAAACACCGGGGAGCTGTTTTTT	CASRSGTRNTGELFF
TRBJ2-7	TRBD2	-	TRBV6-1	TGTGCCAGCAGTCTGACTAGCGCCAGCTCCTACGAGCAGTACTTC	CASSLTSASSYEQYF
TRBJ1-5	-	-	TRBV2	TGTGCCAGCAGCAGGGAGGGGAATCAGCCCCAGCATTTT	CASSREGNQPQHF
TRBJ2-5	-	-	TRBV4-1	TGCGCCAGCAGGCGATCCGGGACGGACTGGGCGGCCCAGTACTTC	CASRRSGTDWAAQYF
TRBJ2-5	TRBD1	-	TRBV28	TGTGCCAGCAGTTCGACAGGGTTCGAGGAGACCCAGTACTTC	CASSSTGFEETQYF
TRBJ2-4	-	-	TRBV30	TGTGCCTGGAGTACCGTGGCGGGACTCGGCAAAAACATTCAGTACTTC	CAWSTVAGLGKNIQYF
TRBJ2-7	-	-	TRBV5-5	TGTGCCAGCAGCTTGGTCGTGGGGGCCTACGAGCAGTACTTC	CASSLVVGAYEQYF
TRBJ2-7	TRBD1	-	TRBV10-3	TGTGCCATCAGTAGGGGGGGGACAGGGATATACGAGCAGTACTTC	CAISRGGTGIYEQYF
TRBJ1-5	-	-	TRBV28	TGTGCCAGCACCCTTCTTTCTGCGCATAGCAATCAGCCCCAGCATTTT	CASTLLSAHSNQPQHF
TRBJ2-3	TRBD1	-	TRBV5-6	TGTGCCAGCAGAACGACAGGGGGCGCAGATACGCAGTATTTT	CASRTTGGADTQYF
TRBJ2-5	TRBD2	-	TRBV30	TGTGCCTGCAAACCTAGCGGGAGTATCCGGGGAGAGACCCAGTACTTC	CACKPSGSIRGETQYF
TRBJ1-3	-	-	TRBV19	TGTGCCAGTAGTGAGGGGCGATCCGGAAACACCATATATTTT	CASSEGRSGNTIYF
TRBJ2-3	TRBD2	-	TRBV14	TGTGCCAGCAGCCTACTAGCGGGAGTTTTAGATACGCAGTATTTT	CASSLLAGVLDTQYF
TRBJ2-2	-	-	TRBV9	TGTGCCAGCAGCGCTCCCTTCGGGGAGCTGTTTTTT	CASSAPFGELFF
TRBJ2-6	-	-	TRBV7-9	TGTGCCAGCACCCAGACCGGGGCCAACGTCCTGACTTTC	CASTQTGANVLTF
TRBJ1-5	-	-	TRBV30	TGTGCCTGGAGCATGGGTCTGCAGCCCCAGCATTTT	CAWSMGLQPQHF
TRBJ1-1	TRBD1	once	TRBV28	TGTGCCAGCAGTTTTGGGGGACAGGGTGGTACTGAAGCTTTCTTT	CASSFGGQGGTEAFF
TRBJ2-1	TRBD2	-	TRBV28	TGTGCCAGCAGTGGGGGACTAGCGAGTTCCAATGAGCAGTTCTTC	CASSGGLASSNEQFF